These 20 T cell receptor beta chains originate from one sample sequenced in a study of tumor T cells in aggressive B-cell lymphoma. Sequencing used immunoSEQ multiplex PCR; TCRdb keeps in-frame clones, though not all of them. Of 7,300 or so clones listed, approximately 78% are singletons. The sequenced material came from tumor tissue. These receptors originate from an adult with diffuse large B cell lymphoma.

For the CDR3, the DNA is TGTGCCAGTAGTACACCTACAGATTCTTTTAACTATGGCTACACCTTC. Translated: CASSTPTDSFNYGYTF. The chain carries TRBV19 and TRBJ1-2, with D unclear. Germline CDR1 LNHDA, CDR2 SQIVND (reference sequence). The CDR3 runs to 16 residues. Trimming cost V 4 bases and J 1 base, with 16 bases left between them.

This clone was counted a single time. The chain has TRBV20-1 and TRBJ2-7; unclear D gene. The CDR3 runs to 11 residues. Germline assignment: CDR1 DFQATT and CDR2 SNEGSKA (reference sequence). Trimming shortened V by 2 bases and J by 3 bases, and 5 bases separated the two germline ends. The CDR3 DNA reads as TGCAGTGCTAGACTAATCTACGAGCAGTACTTC. This encodes CSARLIYEQYF.

The gene calls are TRBV28 and TRBJ2-3, with a tentative D call TRBD2 (6 bases). From germline, CDR1 is MDHEN and CDR2 SYDVKM. Trimming shortened V by 5 bases and J by 6 bases, and 15 bases separated the two germline ends. This CDR3 contains 14 residues. CDR3 region: CASSLTRGWDTQYF. The DNA for the CDR3 is TGTGCCAGCAGTCTAACACGGGGGTGGGATACGCAGTATTTT.

In the case of this clone: The junction does not match germline at one end; this may be a read error. Additional DNA sequences in this sample encode the identical CDR3. CDR3: CASSQDPGVGTDTQYF. In DNA, the CDR3 is TGCGCCAGCAGTCAAGATCCCGGGGTTGGCACAGATACGCAGTATTTT. This chain joins TRBV4-1 and TRBJ2-3, with a weak D call TRBD2 (5 bases). This CDR3 has 16 residues. From germline, CDR1 is MGHRA and CDR2 YSYEKL.

The chain has TRBV12-5 and TRBJ2-1; TRBD2 matches at 12 bases. The CDR3 has 15 residues. Trimming removed 7 bases from V and 7 bases from J; junction bases left unmatched: 8. Germline V gives CDR1 LGHNT, CDR2 FRNRAP. This CDR3 is CASASLAGGLNEQFF. The CDR3 DNA reads TGTGCTAGTGCCTCCCTAGCGGGAGGGTTGAATGAGCAGTTCTTC.

This chain links TRBV9 with TRBJ1-4, with 7 bases aligning to TRBD1. CDR1 is SGDLS, CDR2 YYNGEE, per germline. The CDR3 has 14 amino acids. Trimming removed 4 bases from V and 8 bases from J; junction bases left unmatched: 8. CDR3 sequence reads: CASSLGTDAEKLFF. The DNA of the CDR3 is TGTGCCAGCAGCCTGGGGACAGATGCGGAAAAACTGTTTTTT.

In this sample, this clone turned up a few times. CDR3 DNA sequence: TGCGCCAGCAGCTTGTCACTAGCGGGGGGGCCCGCGGATGAGCAGTTCTTC. Translation gives CASSLSLAGGPADEQFF. The J gene is TRBJ2-1, the V gene TRBV5-1, with TRBD2 matching 13 bases. After removal of 1 base from V and 8 bases from J, the junction contained 9 bases not matched to a gene. CDR3 length: 17 amino acids. Germline V gene lookup returns CDR1 SGHRS and CDR2 YFSETQ.

Points on this clone: At one of its ends the junction is not consistent with the germline gene, which may arise from a read error. Other DNA sequences from this sample encode an identical CDR3 as well. The chain has TRBV30 and TRBJ1-5; 7 nucleotides line up with TRBD1. Germline CDR1 and CDR2: GTSNPN and SVGIG (reference sequence). The CDR3 sequence is 17 residues long. The CDR3 sequence: CAWSGPGQDDSNQPQHF. The CDR3 DNA sequence: TGTGCCTGGAGTGGCCCTGGACAGGACGATAGCAATCAGCCTCAGCATTTT.

Points on this clone: The junction departs from germline at one end; a sequencing error may be responsible. The chain uses TRBV7-7 and TRBJ2-2; 9 bases map to TRBD2. The CDR3 totals 14 residues. CDR1 and CDR2 (germline): SSHAT, FNYEAQ (reference sequence). As DNA, the CDR3 is TGTGCTAGCAGCTTAGCGGGAGACACCGGGGAGCTGTTTTTT. Its protein product is CASSLAGDTGELFF.

V is TRBV7-9 and J is TRBJ2-7; no clear D. Trimming took off 3 bases at V and 6 bases at J, with 3 bases between the two ends. CDR1 SEHNR and CDR2 FQNEAQ come from the germline V gene (reference sequence). This CDR3 has 10 residues. The CDR3 nucleotides read TGTGCCAGCAGCTTTAGCGAGCAGTACTTC. Translating it yields CASSFSEQYF.

The V and J genes are TRBV7-8 and TRBJ2-4; TRBD1 is a possible D gene (6 bases). CDR3 size: 13 residues. The germline V and J ends were trimmed by 4 bases and 9 bases, with 13 bases remaining between them. The germline V gene has CDR1 SGHVS and CDR2 FQNEAQ. CDR3 amino acids: CASSSLQGSIQYF. CDR3 nucleotides: TGTGCCAGCAGCTCGTTACAGGGAAGCATTCAGTACTTC.

The chain employs TRBV5-3 and TRBJ1-2; D is possibly TRBD1 (6 bases). TRBV5-3 counts as an open reading frame of uncertain function. V lost 3 bases and J 5 bases, leaving 32 bases between the germline ends. The CDR3 length is 20 residues. The CDR3: CARSSSPGSRGFSVFYGYTF. The CDR3 DNA follows: TGTGCCAGAAGCTCCTCTCCGGGGAGCAGGGGCTTCTCCGTATTTTATGGCTACACCTTC.

The chain employs TRBV9 and TRBJ1-1; D is uncertain. The CDR3 loop spans 13 amino acids. CDR1 is SGDLS and CDR2 is YYNGEE in the germline V gene. The V end was cut by 0 bases, the J end by 6 bases, with 9 bases between. The CDR3 loop reads CASSVEGGSEAFF. The CDR3 nucleotides are TGTGCCAGCAGCGTAGAAGGAGGATCTGAAGCTTTCTTT.

The chain has TRBV29-1 and TRBJ2-1; maybe TRBD1 (5 bases). From germline, CDR1 is SQVTM and CDR2 ANQGSEA. V shed 4 bases and J shed 4 bases, with 20 bases lying between them. The CDR3 sequence is 16 residues long. CDR3 nucleotide sequence: TGCAGCGTTGGTGGGGCGGCCTTCAGTACTTACAATGAGCAGTTCTTC. Its translation: CSVGGAAFSTYNEQFF.

This clone showed up just a few times. The chain is built from TRBV28 and TRBJ1-2; D not certain. With 3 bases removed from V and 4 bases from J, the gap between germline ends came to 15 bases. Looked up from germline, CDR1 is MDHEN and CDR2 is SYDVKM. This CDR3 comprises 15 residues. CDR3 sequence reads: CASSFDRVRVYGYTF. The CDR3 nucleotides are TGTGCCAGCAGTTTTGATCGGGTCCGAGTCTATGGCTACACCTTC.

This chain joins TRBV4-3 and TRBJ2-7; unclear D gene. CDR1 is LGHNA and CDR2 is YSLEER in the germline V gene. CDR3 length equals 13 residues. Trimming left V 2 bases short and J 7 bases short, with 12 bases between. The CDR3 DNA reads as TGCGCCAGCAGCCAATGGCCAGCGAGTGAGCAGTACGTC. As protein: CASSQWPASEQYV.

The rearrangement joins TRBV10-3 to TRBJ2-3; D gene ambiguous. CDR1 and CDR2 from the germline V gene are ENHRY and SYGVKD. CDR3 length equals 18 residues. V was trimmed by 7 bases and J by 0 bases, leaving 23 bases between them. The CDR3 sequence is CAIKLRSSHTSSTDTQYF. In DNA, the CDR3 is TGTGCCATCAAATTACGCAGTAGCCATACATCTAGCACAGATACGCAGTATTTT.

CDR3: CASSPSDTYSNQPQHF. The CDR3 DNA sequence: TGTGCCAGCAGCCCATCAGACACCTATAGCAATCAGCCCCAGCATTTT. The chain employs TRBV7-9 and TRBJ1-5; no reliable D call. V lost 5 bases and J 0 bases, leaving 14 bases between the germline ends. Germline V gives CDR1 SEHNR, CDR2 FQNEAQ (reference sequence). The CDR3 covers 16 residues.

V is TRBV29-1 and J is TRBJ2-7; D is unclear. V gave up 7 bases and J gave up 0 bases, with 16 bases separating them. CDR3 size: 14 residues. The germline V gene encodes CDR1 SQVTM and CDR2 ANQGSEA. Here the CDR3 reads CSGSGVVTSYEQYF. The CDR3 DNA sequence: TGCAGCGGGTCCGGAGTAGTAACCTCCTACGAGCAGTACTTC.

V is TRBV9 and J is TRBJ1-4; no definite D call. Deletions cut 4 bases from V and 0 bases from J, with 13 bases between. This CDR3 region has 16 residues. The germline gives CDR1 SGDLS, CDR2 YYNGEE. The CDR3 region has the DNA TGTGCCAGCAGCCCCGATCAGGCTACAACTAATGAAAAACTGTTTTTT. Protein sequence: CASSPDQATTNEKLFF.